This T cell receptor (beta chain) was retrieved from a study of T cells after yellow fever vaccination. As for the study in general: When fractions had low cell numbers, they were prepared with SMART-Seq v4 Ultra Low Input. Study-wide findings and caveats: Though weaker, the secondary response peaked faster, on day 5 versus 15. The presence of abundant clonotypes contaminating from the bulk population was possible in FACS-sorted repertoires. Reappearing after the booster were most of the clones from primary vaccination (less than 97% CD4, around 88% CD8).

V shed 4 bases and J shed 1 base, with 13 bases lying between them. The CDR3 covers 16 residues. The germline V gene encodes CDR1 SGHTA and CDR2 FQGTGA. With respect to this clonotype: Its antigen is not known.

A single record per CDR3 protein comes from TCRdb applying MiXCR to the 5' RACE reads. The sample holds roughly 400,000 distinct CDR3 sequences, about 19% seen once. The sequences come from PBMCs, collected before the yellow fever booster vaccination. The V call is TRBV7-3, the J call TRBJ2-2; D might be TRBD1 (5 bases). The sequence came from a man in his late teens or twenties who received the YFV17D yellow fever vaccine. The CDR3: CASSYDSHQNTGELFF. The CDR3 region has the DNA TGTGCCAGCAGCTACGACAGCCATCAGAACACCGGGGAGCTGTTTTTT.